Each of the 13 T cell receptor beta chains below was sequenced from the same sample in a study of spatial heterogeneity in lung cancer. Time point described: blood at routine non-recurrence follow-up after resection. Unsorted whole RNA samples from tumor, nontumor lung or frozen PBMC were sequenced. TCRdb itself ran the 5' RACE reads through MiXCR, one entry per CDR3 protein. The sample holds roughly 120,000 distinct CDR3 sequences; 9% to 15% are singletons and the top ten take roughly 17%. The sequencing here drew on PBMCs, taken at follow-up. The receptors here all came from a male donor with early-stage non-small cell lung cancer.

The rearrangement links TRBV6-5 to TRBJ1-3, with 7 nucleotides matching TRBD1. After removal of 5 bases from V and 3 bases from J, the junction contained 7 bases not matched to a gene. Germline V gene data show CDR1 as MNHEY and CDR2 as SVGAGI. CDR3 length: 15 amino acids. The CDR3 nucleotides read TGTGCCAGCAGTCCGACAGGGATTTATGGAAACACCATATATTTT. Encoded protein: CASSPTGIYGNTIYF.

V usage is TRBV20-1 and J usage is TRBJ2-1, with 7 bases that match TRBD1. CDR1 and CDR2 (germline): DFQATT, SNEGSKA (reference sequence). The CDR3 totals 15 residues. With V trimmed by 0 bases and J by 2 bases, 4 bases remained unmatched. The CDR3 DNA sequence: TGCAGTGCTAGAGAGCAGGGGGTAGCCTACAATGAGCAGTTCTTC. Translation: CSAREQGVAYNEQFF.

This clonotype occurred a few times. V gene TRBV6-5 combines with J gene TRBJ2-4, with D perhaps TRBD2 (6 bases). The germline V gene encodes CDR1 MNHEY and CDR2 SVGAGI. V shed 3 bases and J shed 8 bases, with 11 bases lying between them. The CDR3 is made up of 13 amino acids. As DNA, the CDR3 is TGTGCCAGCAGTTATCGGGGAGGAGACATTCAGTACTTC. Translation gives CASSYRGGDIQYF.

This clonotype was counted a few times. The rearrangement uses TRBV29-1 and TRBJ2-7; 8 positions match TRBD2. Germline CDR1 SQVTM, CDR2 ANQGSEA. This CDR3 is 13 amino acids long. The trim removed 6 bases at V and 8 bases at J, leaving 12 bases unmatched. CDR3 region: CSVEGTGGSKQYF. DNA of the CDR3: TGCAGCGTCGAGGGGACGGGGGGGAGCAAGCAGTACTTC.

The CDR3: CASSQDMGGRTQYF. The DNA for the CDR3 is TGCGCCAGCAGCCAAGATATGGGGGGGAGGACGCAGTATTTT. This chain joins TRBV4-3 and TRBJ2-3; 7 bases align to TRBD2. Germline CDR1 is LGHNA and CDR2 is YSLEER. The CDR3 is 14 amino acids. With V trimmed by 0 bases and J by 9 bases, 6 bases remained unmatched.

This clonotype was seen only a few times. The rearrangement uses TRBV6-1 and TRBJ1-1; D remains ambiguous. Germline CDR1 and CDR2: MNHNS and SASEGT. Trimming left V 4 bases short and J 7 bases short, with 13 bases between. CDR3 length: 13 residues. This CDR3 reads CASSVSGNGEAFF. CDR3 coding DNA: TGTGCCAGCAGTGTATCGGGGAACGGTGAAGCTTTCTTT.

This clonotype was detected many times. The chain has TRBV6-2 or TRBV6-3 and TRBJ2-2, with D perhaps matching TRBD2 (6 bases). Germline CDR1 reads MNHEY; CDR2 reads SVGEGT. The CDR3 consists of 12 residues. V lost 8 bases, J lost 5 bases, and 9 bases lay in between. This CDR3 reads CASSGRTGELFF. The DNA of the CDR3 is TGTGCCAGCTCAGGGAGGACCGGGGAGCTGTTTTTT.

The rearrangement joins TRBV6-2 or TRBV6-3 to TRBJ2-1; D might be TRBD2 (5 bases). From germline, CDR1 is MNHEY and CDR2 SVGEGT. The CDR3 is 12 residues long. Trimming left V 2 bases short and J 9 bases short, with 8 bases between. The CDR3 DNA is TGTGCCAGCAGTTACGGACTTTCTGAGCAGTTCTTC. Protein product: CASSYGLSEQFF.

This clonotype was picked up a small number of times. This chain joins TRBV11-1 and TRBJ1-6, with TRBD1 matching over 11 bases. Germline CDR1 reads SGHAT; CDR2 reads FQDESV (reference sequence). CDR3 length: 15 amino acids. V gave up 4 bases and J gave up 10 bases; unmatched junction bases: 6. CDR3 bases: TGTGCCAGCAGCTCCCGGGACAGGGGGTTCTCACCCCTCCACTTT. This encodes CASSSRDRGFSPLHF.

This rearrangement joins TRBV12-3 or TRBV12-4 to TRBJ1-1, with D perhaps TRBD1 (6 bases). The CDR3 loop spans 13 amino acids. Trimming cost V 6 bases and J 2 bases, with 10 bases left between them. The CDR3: CASRWTDNTEAFF. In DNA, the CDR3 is TGTGCCAGCAGATGGACAGACAACACTGAAGCTTTCTTT.

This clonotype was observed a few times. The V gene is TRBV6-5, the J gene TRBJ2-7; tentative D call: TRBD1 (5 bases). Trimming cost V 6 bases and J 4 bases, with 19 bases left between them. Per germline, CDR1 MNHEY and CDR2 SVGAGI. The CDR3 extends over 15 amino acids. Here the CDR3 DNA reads TGTGCCAGCAGATCAATGACAGAGAGAGTATACGAGCAGTACTTC. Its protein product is CASRSMTERVYEQYF.

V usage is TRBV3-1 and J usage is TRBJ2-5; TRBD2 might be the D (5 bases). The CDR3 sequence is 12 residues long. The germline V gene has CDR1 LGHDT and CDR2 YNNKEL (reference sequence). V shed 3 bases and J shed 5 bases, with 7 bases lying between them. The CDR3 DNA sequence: TGTGCCAGCAGCCATGCGGGTGAGACCCAGTACTTC. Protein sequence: CASSHAGETQYF.

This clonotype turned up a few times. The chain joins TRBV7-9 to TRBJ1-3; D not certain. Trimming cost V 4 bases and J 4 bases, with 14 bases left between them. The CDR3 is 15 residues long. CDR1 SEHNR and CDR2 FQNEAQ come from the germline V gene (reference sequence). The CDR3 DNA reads TGTGCCAGCAGCTCCCTTACGCAGCGGGGAAACACCATATATTTT. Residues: CASSSLTQRGNTIYF.